This T cell receptor (beta chain) was obtained from a study of blood T cell repertoires in COVID-19. Germline V CDR1 and CDR2: SGHVS, FNYEAQ. Trimming at V came to 4 bases and at J to 3 bases, leaving 9 bases not matched to a gene. The CDR3 sequence is 16 residues long. Per the original data handling: The assay estimated nucleated cells by amplifying reference gene primers. Assay: immunoSEQ multiplex PCR; the TCRdb copy retains only in-frame clones and omits some. The DNA gave D and trimming, while V, J and clone size come from that table. The sample carries about 270,000 clones, around nine tenths recorded once.

Sequencing was done on a sample of peripheral blood. The TCR sequence derives from a man between 35 and 55 years old with active or convalescent COVID-19. This chain uses TRBV7-6 with TRBJ2-5, with TRBD1 identical over 9 bases. DNA for the CDR3: TGTGCCAGCAGCTCCTCCCACAGGGGGCGAAAAGAGACCCAGTACTTC. Amino acids: CASSSSHRGRKETQYF.